Sequencing of this T cell receptor (beta chain) was carried out in a study of shared clonotypes between healthy human individuals. The V and J ends lost 3 bases and 3 bases, in that order; junction bases with no gene match: 26. This CDR3 comprises 24 residues. Germline-derived CDR1 and CDR2 are SQVTM and ANQGSEA. CD4+ cell separation produced CD45RA+ naive and CD45RA-negative memory subsets. Genomic DNA (from each subset) was split evenly across several immunoSEQ plates. TCRdb keeps only in-frame clones here, not all; method: immunoSEQ multiplex PCR. In the table there are about 1.5 million clones, approximately 98% of which are singletons.

V gene TRBV29-1 combines with J gene TRBJ2-4; TRBD2 matches 16 bases. The TCR sequence derives from a man in his thirties or forties in good health. The sequenced sample was naive CD4+ T cells sorted from blood. The sample's subset: CD45RA+ positively selected. DNA of the CDR3: TGCAGCGTTGATCCCGGCCCCCAACCCCCGGGACTAGCGGGAGGGCCTTCTGGCAAAAACATTCAGTACTTC. Translation: CSVDPGPQPPGLAGGPSGKNIQYF.